Listed below are T cell receptor beta chains from one sample, sequenced in a study of shared clonotypes between healthy human individuals. Some clones are missing from TCRdb's copy, which holds only in-frame ones; the method was immunoSEQ multiplex PCR. Of roughly 1,500,000 clones in the sample, 95% to 99% are singletons; the top ten hold less than 0.55%. The sample consisted of naive CD4+ T cells sorted from blood. These receptors all stem from a man younger than 40 in good health. CDR3s include the opening cysteine and the closing phenylalanine or tryptophan. The D gene is left open where the match is weak. Some rows have no size entry. The others give once, few or many, or a class for an expanded clone.

d_call,v_call,j_call,clone_size,cdr3_aa,cdr3_nt
NA,TRBV7-2,TRBJ1-2,NA,CASSPDRLSYGYTF,TGTGCCAGCAGCCCGGACAGATTATCCTATGGCTACACCTTC
NA,TRBV28,TRBJ2-3,NA,CASSPTLSGEWADTQYF,TGTGCCAGCAGCCCAACCCTTTCGGGTGAGTGGGCGGATACGCAGTATTTT
NA,TRBV5-1,TRBJ2-1,NA,CASRRTGEGNEQFF,TGCGCCAGCCGCAGGACGGGAGAGGGCAATGAGCAGTTCTTC
TRBD1,TRBV7-9,TRBJ1-1,NA,CASSLADRGNTEAFF,TGTGCCAGCAGCTTAGCGGACAGGGGGAACACTGAAGCTTTCTTT
TRBD2,TRBV5-1,TRBJ2-7,NA,CASTPLAGGNYEQYF,TGCGCCAGCACCCCGCTAGCGGGAGGAAACTACGAGCAGTACTTC
NA,TRBV4-3,TRBJ2-7,NA,CASSAHLRYSYEQYF,TGCGCCAGCAGTGCCCACCTTCGTTACTCCTACGAGCAGTACTTC
NA,TRBV29-1,TRBJ1-2,NA,CSVGRGHYTF,TGCAGCGTGGGGAGGGGACACTACACCTTC
NA,TRBV2,TRBJ2-1,once,CASSVLHEQFF,TGTGCCAGCAGTGTGTTGCATGAGCAGTTCTTC
NA,TRBV11-2,TRBJ2-7,NA,CASSPLQVAYEQYF,TGTGCCAGCAGCCCCTTACAGGTCGCCTACGAGCAGTACTTC
NA,TRBV2,TRBJ1-5,NA,CASSTDATGNQPQHF,TGTGCCAGCAGTACGGACGCGACGGGCAATCAGCCCCAGCATTTT
TRBD2,TRBV15,TRBJ2-2,NA,CATRAFAGGSNTGELFF,TGTGCCACCAGGGCGTTCGCGGGAGGATCGAACACCGGGGAGCTGTTTTTT
NA,TRBV27,TRBJ1-4,NA,CASSRYMGATNEKLFF,TGTGCCAGCAGCCGGTACATGGGTGCAACTAATGAAAAACTGTTTTTT
TRBD2,TRBV7-8,TRBJ2-2,NA,CASKPTTGLAGSGELFF,TGTGCCAGCAAGCCTACTACCGGACTAGCGGGATCCGGGGAGCTGTTTTTT
NA,TRBV29-1,TRBJ1-2,NA,CSVGDEYYGYTF,TGCAGCGTGGGGGACGAGTACTATGGCTACACCTTC
TRBD2,TRBV7-9,TRBJ2-1,NA,CASRAGPSGRRVEQFF,TGTGCCAGCAGAGCAGGGCCTAGCGGGAGACGGGTTGAGCAGTTCTTC
TRBD1,TRBV19,TRBJ2-7,NA,CATRLGGQGSYEQYF,TGTGCCACCAGATTGGGGGGACAGGGTTCCTACGAGCAGTACTTC
NA,TRBV7-9,TRBJ2-7,NA,CASSSSGTRGEQYF,TGTGCCAGCAGCTCGAGCGGGACCAGGGGCGAGCAGTACTTC
NA,TRBV9,TRBJ1-3,NA,CASSVDGLSGNTIYF,TGTGCCAGCAGCGTTGACGGCCTCTCTGGAAACACCATATATTTT
NA,TRBV7-9,TRBJ1-1,NA,CASSLKIGAFF,TGTGCCAGCAGCTTAAAGATTGGAGCTTTCTTT
NA,TRBV11-3,TRBJ2-1,NA,CASSRGNPPYNEQFF,TGTGCCAGCAGCAGGGGAAACCCTCCATACAATGAGCAGTTCTTC
TRBD1,TRBV10-3,TRBJ1-2,once,CAISDPGTGGYGYTF,TGTGCCATCAGTGACCCCGGGACAGGGGGCTATGGCTACACCTTC
NA,TRBV18,TRBJ1-2,NA,CASSPIQGVNYGYTF,TGTGCCAGCTCACCAATACAGGGTGTGAACTATGGCTACACCTTC
NA,TRBV6-1,TRBJ2-1,NA,CASSDRRGSYNEQFF,TGTGCCAGCAGTGATCGGAGGGGCTCCTACAATGAGCAGTTCTTC
NA,TRBV5-1,TRBJ2-3,NA,CASKGYLRWDTQYF,TGCGCCAGCAAGGGATATCTTCGGTGGGATACGCAGTATTTT